This T cell receptor beta chain was documented in a study of blood T cell repertoires in COVID-19. As for the study in general: Sample material is recorded as cDNA or gDNA derived from T cells, B-cell-depleted T cells, or PBMCs.

V lost 5 bases, J lost 7 bases, and 14 bases lay in between. This CDR3 spans 14 amino acids. The germline gives CDR1 MDHEN, CDR2 SYDVKM. The authors' processing: Amplifying reference gene primers gave estimates of nucleated cell counts. Only in-frame clones appear in the TCRdb table, and some are missing; sequencing was by immunoSEQ multiplex PCR. Clone size and V and J calls were adopted from that table, with D and trimming inferred from the DNA. The sample contains some 150,000 clones, around nine tenths of which appear only once. V gene TRBV28 combines with J gene TRBJ1-4; possible D gene TRBD1, 5 bases. The sample comprised peripheral blood. The TCR sequence derives from a man between 18 and 29 years old with active or convalescent COVID-19. The CDR3 loop reads CASSPVRTREKLFF. The DNA for the CDR3 is TGTGCCAGCAGTCCCGTCCGGACACGTGAAAAACTGTTTTTT.